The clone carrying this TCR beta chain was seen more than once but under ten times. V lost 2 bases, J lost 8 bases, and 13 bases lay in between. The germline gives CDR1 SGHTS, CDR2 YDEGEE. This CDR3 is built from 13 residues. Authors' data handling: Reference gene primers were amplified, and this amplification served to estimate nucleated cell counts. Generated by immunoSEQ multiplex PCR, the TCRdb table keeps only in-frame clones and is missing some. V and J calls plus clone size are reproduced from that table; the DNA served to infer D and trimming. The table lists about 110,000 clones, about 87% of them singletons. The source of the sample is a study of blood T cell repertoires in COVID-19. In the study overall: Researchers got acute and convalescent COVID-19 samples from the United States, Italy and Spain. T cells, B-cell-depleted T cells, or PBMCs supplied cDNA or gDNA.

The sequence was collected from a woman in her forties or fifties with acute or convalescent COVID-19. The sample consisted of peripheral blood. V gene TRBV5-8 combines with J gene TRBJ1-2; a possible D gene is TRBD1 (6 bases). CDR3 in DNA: TGTGCCAGCAGCTTAACCGGGACATTCGGCTACACCTTC. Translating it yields CASSLTGTFGYTF.